Detailed here is one T cell receptor beta chain. This sample stems from a study of T cell changes during pregnancy in multiple sclerosis. Germline CDR1 reads GTSNPN; CDR2 reads SVGIG (reference sequence). J was trimmed by 6 bases and V by 4 bases; bases with no gene match: 6. The CDR3 covers 13 residues. The data were produced by immunoSEQ multiplex PCR, yet TCRdb's version contains in-frame clones alone and is incomplete. Among approximately 30,000 clones listed, more than 85% were seen once. The clonotype originates from a female donor with multiple sclerosis, enrolled in a pregnancy study. The sample here was CD4+ T cells from peripheral blood mononuclear cells, taken after pregnancy. V gene TRBV30 combines with J gene TRBJ2-1; 7 positions match TRBD2. DNA of the CDR3: TGTGCCTGGAATGGTTGGGGGGGCAATGAGCAGTTCTTC. The encoded protein is CAWNGWGGNEQFF.